These 9 T cell receptor beta chains originate from one sample sequenced in a study of blood T cell repertoires in COVID-19. Repertoires were generated with immunoSEQ multiplex PCR, while TCRdb's copy carries only in-frame clones and drops some. The sample includes 200,000 to 300,000 clones, approximately 86% of them seen just once. Material for sequencing was PBMCs or T cells enriched from blood (not recorded which). These receptor sequences come from a woman between 40 and 55 years old with acute COVID-19.

This clone was counted a few times. The chain couples TRBV9 to TRBJ2-7; 8 bases match TRBD1. V was pared by 4 bases and J by 0 bases, with 6 bases of the junction left unmatched. CDR3 length equals 15 residues. CDR1 is SGDLS and CDR2 is YYNGEE in the germline V gene. CDR3 residues: CASSMGQASSYEQYF. In DNA form, the CDR3 reads TGTGCCAGCAGCATGGGACAGGCGAGCTCCTACGAGCAGTACTTC. The full variable domain, its missing parts supplied by reference TRBV9 and TRBJ2-7, is DSGVTQTPKHLITATGQRVTLRCSPRSGDLSVYWYQQSLDQGLQFLIQYYNGEERAKGNILERFSAQQFPDLHSELNLSSLELGDSALYFCASSMGQASSYEQYFGPGTRLTVT.

In DNA form, the CDR3 reads TGTGCCAGCAGTCTAGCGGGAGGGCCGGAAATTCAGTACTTC. Translation gives CASSLAGGPEIQYF. The rearrangement links TRBV2 to TRBJ2-4; TRBD2 aligns across 12 bases. The trim removed 5 bases at V and 10 bases at J, leaving 6 bases unmatched. The CDR3 totals 14 residues. Germline V CDR1 and CDR2: SNHLY, FYNNEI. The full variable domain, completed using reference TRBV2 and TRBJ2-4, is EPEVTQTPSHQVTQMGQEVILRCVPISNHLYFYWYRQILGQKVEFLVSFYNNEISEKSEIFDDQFSVERPDGSNFTLKIRSTKLEDSAMYFCASSLAGGPEIQYFGAGTRLSVL.

This chain joins TRBV29-1 and TRBJ2-5, with D possibly matching TRBD1 (6 bases). The CDR3 length is 12 residues. V was trimmed by 6 bases and J by 1 base, leaving 9 bases between them. From germline, CDR1 is SQVTM and CDR2 ANQGSEA. CDR3 sequence: CSVGTSQETQYF. In DNA, the CDR3 is TGCAGCGTGGGGACAAGCCAAGAGACCCAGTACTTC.

The V call is TRBV19, the J call TRBJ2-2; TRBD1 is a possible D gene (5 bases). Germline V gene data show CDR1 as LNHDA and CDR2 as SQIVND (reference sequence). The CDR3 has 15 amino acids. V lost 3 bases, J lost 0 bases, and 8 bases lay in between. CDR3: CASSIKTANTGELFF. As DNA, the CDR3 is TGTGCCAGTAGTATTAAGACAGCGAACACCGGGGAGCTGTTTTTT.

V gene TRBV7-9 combines with J gene TRBJ2-1, with D perhaps matching TRBD2 (6 bases). The CDR3 is made up of 16 amino acids. V was trimmed by 1 base and J by 3 bases, leaving 13 bases between them. The V gene's germline CDR1 is SEHNR and CDR2 FQNEAQ (reference sequence). CDR3 protein: CASSLVEGMGYNEQFF. Here the CDR3 DNA reads TGTGCCAGCAGCTTAGTGGAGGGGATGGGCTACAATGAGCAGTTCTTC.

The rearrangement joins TRBV4-1 to TRBJ2-1, with TRBD2 as a possible D gene (5 bases). This CDR3 has 15 residues. Germline V gives CDR1 MGHRA, CDR2 YSYEKL. V was clipped by 3 bases and J by 4 bases, with 13 bases between them. Here the CDR3 reads CASSQTTGVYNEQFF. The CDR3, as DNA: TGCGCCAGCAGCCAGACTACCGGGGTTTACAATGAGCAGTTCTTC.

The genes are TRBV6-1 and TRBJ1-5; D is perhaps TRBD1 (6 bases). The germline CDR1 and CDR2 sequences are MNHNS and SASEGT. V was cut by 2 bases and J by 1 base, with 6 bases left in between. The CDR3 consists of 14 residues. The CDR3 sequence is CASSERGSNQPQHF. The CDR3 DNA sequence: TGTGCCAGCAGTGAAAGGGGGAGCAATCAGCCCCAGCATTTT.

The J gene is TRBJ2-1, the V gene TRBV29-1; 8 bases map to TRBD2. Germline lookup yields CDR1 SQVTM and CDR2 ANQGSEA. V trimming: 5 bases; J trimming: 4 bases; junction bases outside the gene matches: 10. This CDR3 is 15 amino acids long. CDR3 bases: TGCAGCGTTCACGGGGGGGGTCTCGCTTACAATGAGCAGTTCTTC. Encoded protein: CSVHGGGLAYNEQFF.

This chain links TRBV27 with TRBJ2-7; D is undetermined. The length of the CDR3 is 13 residues. Germline V gives CDR1 MNHEY, CDR2 SMNVEV (reference sequence). Trimming shortened V by 4 bases and J by 0 bases, and 7 bases separated the two germline ends. CDR3 sequence reads: CASSSPSSYEQYF. The CDR3, as DNA: TGTGCCAGCAGTTCCCCATCCTCCTACGAGCAGTACTTC.